Sequencing of this T cell receptor beta chain was carried out in a study of T cell clonotyping in hematopoietic cell transplantation. As for this clone: The antigen is undetermined.

General observations from the study: Higher Inverse Simpson Index values in graft donor and pretransplant recipient predicted broader posttransplant TCR diversity.

Sequencing used immunoSEQ multiplex PCR; TCRdb keeps in-frame clones, though not all of them. Of 11,000 to 15,000 clones in the sample, 85% to 95% are singletons; the top ten hold approximately 4.5%. The clonotype was recovered from a male patient in his sixties who had an allogeneic stem cell transplant from an unrelated donor, so the T cells may come from the graft donor. Some clones in this sample may be carry-over from other donors' samples. The sequencing used PBMCs, collected 30 days after allogeneic stem cell transplant.

The CDR3 coding sequence is TGTGCCAGCAGTTTATTTCGGCAGGGCAATCAGCCCCAGCATTTT. It translates to CASSLFRQGNQPQHF. The V call is TRBV27, the J call TRBJ1-5, with D hard to call. The V gene lost 1 base and the J gene lost 2 bases, with 9 bases spanning the gap. CDR1 and CDR2 (germline): MNHEY, SMNVEV (reference sequence). CDR3 size: 15 residues.